Listed below are T cell receptor beta chains from one sample, sequenced in a study of naive and memory T cell subsets. TCRdb independently ran MiXCR on the UMI-ligation and nested PCR reads; one entry per CDR3 protein. The table records roughly 24,000 distinct CDR3 sequences, around 10% of them present only once. The sequencing input was central memory CD8+ T cells from blood. The receptors derive from a human donor in good health. CDR3s include the opening cysteine and the closing phenylalanine or tryptophan. Fields, in order: J gene, V gene, D gene, clone size, CDR3 DNA, CDR3 protein. D genes are given only for firm matches. Not every row has a clone size; where given, it reads once, few, many or a size class.

TRBJ2-7 TRBV28 . many TGTGCCAGCAGTTTTCGGGGGACCGAGCAGCACTTC CASSFRGTEQHF
TRBJ2-7 TRBV7-9 TRBD2 . TGTGCCAGCAGCTTAGCGGGTAGCGGGTCTCAGGGGCAGTACTTC CASSLAGSGSQGQYF
TRBJ2-1 TRBV6-5 TRBD1 few TGTGCCAGCAGTCCCCGGGACAGATACAATGAGCAGTTCTTC CASSPRDRYNEQFF
TRBJ2-7 TRBV2 . . TGTGCCAGCAGTGAGTTATTCCGACAGACAAAGGTGTACGAGCAGTACTTC CASSELFRQTKVYEQYF
TRBJ2-7 TRBV20-1 . . TGCAGTGCTAGAGATGGCTCCGAGACCTACGAGCAGTACTTC CSARDGSETYEQYF
TRBJ1-1 TRBV13 . . TGTGCCAGCAGCTTATCTAAAGTGAACACTGAAGCTTTCTTT CASSLSKVNTEAFF
TRBJ2-1 TRBV15 . . TGTGCCACCAGCAGAGATCTGTCCCATGAGCAGTTCTTC CATSRDLSHEQFF
TRBJ1-5 TRBV25-1 TRBD1 . TGTGCCAGCAGTGAAACAGGGGCGGGTCAGCCCCAGCATTTT CASSETGAGQPQHF
TRBJ2-7 TRBV9 TRBD1 . TGTGCCAGCAGCGTAGCAGGGGGTGCTGGCTACGAGCAGTACTTC CASSVAGGAGYEQYF
TRBJ1-3 TRBV6-5 . . TGTGCCAGCAGTTACCATCGCCAGGGAGCTGGAAACACCATATATTTT CASSYHRQGAGNTIYF
TRBJ2-4 TRBV9 . . TGTGCCAGCAGCGCCCAGGCCCGACGGAAGGACATTCAGTACTTC CASSAQARRKDIQYF
TRBJ2-2 TRBV4-2 TRBD2 . TGTGCCAGCAGCTTGGGACTACTCAACACCGGGGAGCTGTTTTTT CASSLGLLNTGELFF
TRBJ2-7 TRBV27 TRBD1 many TGTGCCAGCAGGGGGACAGTCTCCTACGAGCAGTACTTC CASRGTVSYEQYF
TRBJ1-6 TRBV27 . many TGTGCCAGCAGTTATGGAAGAGCTAATTCACCCCTCCACTTT CASSYGRANSPLHF
TRBJ2-1 TRBV10-3 TRBD2 . TGTGCCATCAGTGAGATGGGGAGGGACTACAATGAGCAGTTCTTC CAISEMGRDYNEQFF
TRBJ2-5 TRBV9 TRBD2 many TGTGCCAGCAGCCCACTTAGCGGGAGGGCGGAGACCCAGTACTTC CASSPLSGRAETQYF
TRBJ1-1 TRBV6-2/TRBV6-3 . many TGTGCCAGCAGTCCTTTGCAACCGTCCATGATGAACACTGAAGCTTTCTTT CASSPLQPSMMNTEAFF
TRBJ2-7 TRBV7-9 TRBD2 many TGTGCCAGCAGCTCTCGACTAGCTCCGATCTACGAGCAGTACTTC CASSSRLAPIYEQYF
TRBJ2-1 TRBV6-5 . many TGTGCCAGCAATCAGGGACCGGCAAAAGGATTAAGCTCCTACAATGAGCAGTTCTTC CASNQGPAKGLSSYNEQFF
TRBJ1-4 TRBV28 . medium-sized TGTGCCAGTAGAGCCGAAGACAGACATAATGAAAAACTGTTTTTT CASRAEDRHNEKLFF
TRBJ2-3 TRBV6-5 TRBD2 . TGTGCCAGCAGTACCTCCCTAGCGGGAGTCCGCACAGATACGCAGTATTTT CASSTSLAGVRTDTQYF
TRBJ2-7 TRBV11-2 . many TGTGCCAGCAGCTTAGTGCAGGGTTACGAGCAGTACTTC CASSLVQGYEQYF
TRBJ2-5 TRBV20-1 . few TGCAGTGCTACCCCCTGGGGGAGCGGGGAGACCCAGTACTTC CSATPWGSGETQYF
TRBJ2-1 TRBV19 . . TGTGCCAGTAGTATAGATCTATTAGGCAATGAGCAGTTCTTC CASSIDLLGNEQFF
TRBJ2-1 TRBV24-1 . many TGTGCCACCAGTGACGAGGGTGGTGAGCAGTTCTTC CATSDEGGEQFF
TRBJ1-1 TRBV20-1 TRBD1 . TGCAGTGCTAGGACAGGGGTGGACACTGAAGCTTTCTTT CSARTGVDTEAFF
TRBJ1-1 TRBV6-5 . . TGTGCCAGCAGTCCCGGGGGGACGGGCACTGAAGCTTTCTTT CASSPGGTGTEAFF
TRBJ1-2 TRBV29-1 . many TGCAGCGTAGGGACCACAAGGGGCTACACCTTC CSVGTTRGYTF
TRBJ1-6 TRBV11-2 . . TGTGCCAGCAGCCAAACCGGGGGCGAAGCGGGGACACCCCTCCACTTT CASSQTGGEAGTPLHF
TRBJ1-1 TRBV6-1 . few TGTGCCAGCACCCAAAGGAGGGACACTGAAGCTTTCTTT CASTQRRDTEAFF
TRBJ2-4 TRBV27 TRBD2 . TGTGCCAGCAGTCTAAACACCCGGGACTACTTAGCCAAAAACATTCAGTACTTC CASSLNTRDYLAKNIQYF
TRBJ1-1 TRBV27 . many TGTGCCAGCAGGAGGGGATTTACGAGGAACACTGAAGCTTTCTTT CASRRGFTRNTEAFF
TRBJ2-3 TRBV12-3/TRBV12-4 . many TGTGCCAGCAGGATGGACCACTCCAACACAGATACGCAGTATTTT CASRMDHSNTDTQYF
TRBJ2-3 TRBV9 . . TGTGCCAGCAGCGTAGAAGTAGCCCGTGGAGATACGCAGTATTTT CASSVEVARGDTQYF
TRBJ2-1 TRBV6-4 TRBD1 many TGTGCCAGCAGTGACGGGACAGGGGGCAATGAGCAGTTCTTC CASSDGTGGNEQFF
TRBJ2-2 TRBV29-1 TRBD2 few TGCAGCGTTGAGGAAGCGGGGTCGAACACCGGGGAGCTGTTTTTT CSVEEAGSNTGELFF
TRBJ2-2 TRBV4-1 TRBD2 many TGCGCCAGCAGCCAAGATTGGCTAGCGGGAGACCTGAACACCGGGGAGCTGTTTTTT CASSQDWLAGDLNTGELFF